The T cell receptor beta chain under discussion was sequenced for a study of technical replicates of blood from a handful of donors. Generated by immunoSEQ multiplex PCR, the TCRdb table keeps only in-frame clones and is missing some. The sample lists tens of thousands of clones; more than 90% were seen once. The sequencing sample was made of PBMCs. The origin of this receptor is a human donor in good health. Some clones in this sample may be carry-over from other donors' samples.

The CDR3 sequence is CASSSTAGLYNEQFF. CDR3 bases: TGTGCCAGCAGCTCAACGGCGGGACTGTACAATGAGCAGTTCTTC. V and J are TRBV7-2 and TRBJ2-1; tentatively, D is TRBD2 (6 bases). The CDR3 has 15 amino acids. Germline V CDR1 and CDR2: SGHTA, FQGNSA. Trimming took 4 bases from V and 4 from J, leaving 14 bases between them.